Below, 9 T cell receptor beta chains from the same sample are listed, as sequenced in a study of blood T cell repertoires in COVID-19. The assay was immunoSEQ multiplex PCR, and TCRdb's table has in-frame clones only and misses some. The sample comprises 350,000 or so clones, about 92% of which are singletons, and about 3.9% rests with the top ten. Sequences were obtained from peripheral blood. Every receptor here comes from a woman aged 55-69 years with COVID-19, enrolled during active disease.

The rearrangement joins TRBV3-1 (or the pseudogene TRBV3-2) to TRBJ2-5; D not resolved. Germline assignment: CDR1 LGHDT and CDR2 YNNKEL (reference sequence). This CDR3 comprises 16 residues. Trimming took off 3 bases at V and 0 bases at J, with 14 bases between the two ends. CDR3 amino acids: CASSHVRTVNQETQYF. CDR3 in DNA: TGTGCCAGCAGCCACGTCCGAACAGTGAACCAAGAGACCCAGTACTTC.

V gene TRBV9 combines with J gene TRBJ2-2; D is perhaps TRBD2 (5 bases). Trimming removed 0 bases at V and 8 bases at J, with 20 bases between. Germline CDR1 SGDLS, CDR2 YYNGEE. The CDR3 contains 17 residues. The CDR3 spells CASSVAEGMAGWGELFF. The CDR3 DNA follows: TGTGCCAGCAGCGTAGCCGAAGGAATGGCGGGCTGGGGGGAGCTGTTTTTT.

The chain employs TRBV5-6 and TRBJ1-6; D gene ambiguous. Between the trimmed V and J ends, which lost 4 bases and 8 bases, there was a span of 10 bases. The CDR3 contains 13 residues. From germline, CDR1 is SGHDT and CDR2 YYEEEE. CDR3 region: CASSTGLDSPLHF. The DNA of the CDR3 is TGTGCCAGCAGCACCGGGTTGGATTCACCCCTCCACTTT.

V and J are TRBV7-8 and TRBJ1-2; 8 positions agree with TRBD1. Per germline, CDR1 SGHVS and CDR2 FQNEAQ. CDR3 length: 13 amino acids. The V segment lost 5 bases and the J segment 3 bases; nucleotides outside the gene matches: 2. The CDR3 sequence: CASSPGQDYGYTF. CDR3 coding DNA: TGTGCCAGCAGCCCGGGACAGGACTATGGCTACACCTTC.

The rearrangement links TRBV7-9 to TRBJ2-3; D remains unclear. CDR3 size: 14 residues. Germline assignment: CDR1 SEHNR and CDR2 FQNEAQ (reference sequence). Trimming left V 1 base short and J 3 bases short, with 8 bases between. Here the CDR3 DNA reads TGTGCCAGCAGCTTAGATCGCGAGACAGATACGCAGTATTTT. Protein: CASSLDRETDTQYF.

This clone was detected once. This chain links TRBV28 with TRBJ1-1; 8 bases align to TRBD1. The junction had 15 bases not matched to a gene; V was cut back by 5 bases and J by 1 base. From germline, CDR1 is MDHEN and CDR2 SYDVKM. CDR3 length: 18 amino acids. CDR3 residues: CASSRTGLRRGENTEAFF. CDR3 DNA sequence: TGTGCCAGCAGTCGGACAGGGCTGAGACGCGGCGAGAACACTGAAGCTTTCTTT.

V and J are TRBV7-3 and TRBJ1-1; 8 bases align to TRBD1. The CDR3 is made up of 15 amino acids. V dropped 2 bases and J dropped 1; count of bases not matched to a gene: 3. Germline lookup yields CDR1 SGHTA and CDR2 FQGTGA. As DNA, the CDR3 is TGTGCCAGCAGCTTAGCCGGGACAGGGAACACTGAAGCTTTCTTT. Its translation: CASSLAGTGNTEAFF.

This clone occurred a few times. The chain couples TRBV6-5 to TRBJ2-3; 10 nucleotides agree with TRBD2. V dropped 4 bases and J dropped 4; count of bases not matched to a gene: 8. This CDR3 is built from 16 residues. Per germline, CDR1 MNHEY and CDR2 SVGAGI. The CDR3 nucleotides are TGTGCCAGCAGTTCTCTAGCGGGGGTTAGGGCAGATACGCAGTATTTT. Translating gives CASSSLAGVRADTQYF.

The CDR3 sequence is CASSFTLSGTQYF. CDR3 bases: TGTGCCAGCAGCTTTACCCTCTCGGGTACGCAGTATTTT. V is TRBV11-3 and J is TRBJ2-3; D unclear. The CDR3 extends over 13 amino acids. Per germline, CDR1 SGHNT and CDR2 YENEEA. The V gene lost 3 bases and the J gene lost 8 bases, with 12 bases spanning the gap.